The 11 T cell receptor beta chains below all came from one sample that was sequenced in a study of graft-versus-host responses after intestinal transplantation. Data came from immunoSEQ multiplex PCR; TCRdb stores just in-frame clones and leaves some out. This sample has about 38,000 clones, with 94% found just once. The antigens for these receptors are not known. The material sequenced was unstimulated CD4+ T cells sorted from spleen or lymph node cells, taken before transplant. The receptors here all came from a human donor who was the organ donor for an intestinal transplant.

The rearrangement links TRBV7-2 to TRBJ2-1; 11 bases line up with TRBD2. The CDR3 consists of 18 residues. With 0 bases clipped from V and 0 bases from J, the junction kept 4 bases outside the gene matches. CDR1 SGHTA and CDR2 FQGNSA come from the germline V gene. CDR3 sequence: CASSLAPGLADSYNEQFF. In nucleotides, the CDR3 is TGTGCCAGCAGCTTAGCCCCGGGACTAGCGGACTCCTACAATGAGCAGTTCTTC.

The J gene is TRBJ2-7, the V gene TRBV11-2, with D perhaps matching TRBD2 (6 bases). The V end lost 5 bases, the J end lost 3 bases, and 17 bases lay between the germline ends. Per the germline V gene, CDR1 is SGHAT and CDR2 is FQNNGV. This CDR3 spans 15 amino acids. CDR3 in amino acids: CASSPSRGAHYEQYF. CDR3 DNA sequence: TGTGCCAGCAGCCCATCCCGCGGGGCCCACTACGAGCAGTACTTC. The entire variable domain, with the rest obtained from reference TRBV11-2 and TRBJ2-7, is as follows: EAGVAQSPRYKIIEKRQSVAFWCNPISGHATLYWYQQILGQGPKLLIQFQNNGVVDDSQLPKDRFSAERLKGVDSTLKIQPAKLEDSAVYLCASSPSRGAHYEQYFGPGTRLTVT.

The chain is built from TRBV2 and TRBJ1-2, with D tentatively TRBD1 (5 bases). This CDR3 is 15 amino acids long. Trimming left V 4 bases short and J 1 base short, with 13 bases between. Germline V lookup: CDR1 SNHLY, CDR2 FYNNEI. The CDR3 reads CASSADSARNYGYTF. The CDR3 DNA reads as TGTGCCAGCAGTGCAGACAGTGCCCGTAACTATGGCTACACCTTC.

V and J are TRBV5-4 and TRBJ1-1; the D gene is possibly TRBD1 (5 bases). The CDR3 is 15 residues long. In germline, CDR1 is SGHNT, CDR2 YYREEE (reference sequence). Trimming removed 5 bases at V and 1 base at J, with 15 bases between. CDR3 region: CASSSAKDTNTEAFF. The CDR3 DNA is TGTGCCAGCAGTTCGGCCAAGGACACGAACACTGAAGCTTTCTTT.

The sample holds one count of this clone. The chain combines TRBV4-2 with TRBJ2-1, with D perhaps TRBD2 (6 bases). V was clipped by 1 base and J by 6 bases, with 19 bases between them. The germline V gene encodes CDR1 LGHNA and CDR2 YNFKEQ. The CDR3 runs 17 residues. CDR3 residues: CASSQGGLRDHSNEQFF. DNA for the CDR3: TGTGCCAGCAGCCAAGGGGGACTCCGGGACCACTCCAATGAGCAGTTCTTC.

The chain combines TRBV4-2 with TRBJ2-2; the match to TRBD2 covers 7 bases. The CDR3 sequence is 16 residues long. V was pared by 0 bases and J by 1 base, with 2 bases of the junction left unmatched. Germline assignment: CDR1 LGHNA and CDR2 YNFKEQ. The CDR3 DNA sequence: TGTGCCAGCAGCCAAGATCCTAGCGGGAACACCGGGGAGCTGTTTTTT. This gives the protein CASSQDPSGNTGELFF.

The V call is TRBV5-5, the J call TRBJ1-1, with 8 bases fitting TRBD1. V lost 2 bases and J lost 3; bases outside the gene matches: 9. The CDR3 totals 16 residues. CDR1 and CDR2 from the germline V gene are SGHKS and YYEKEE (reference sequence). The CDR3 sequence: CASSLLKGQGHTEAFF. CDR3 sequence (DNA): TGTGCCAGCAGCTTACTAAAAGGACAGGGACACACTGAAGCTTTCTTT.

The genes are TRBV11-3 and TRBJ2-3; 9 nucleotides match TRBD1. Germline CDR1 SGHNT, CDR2 YENEEA. V shed 5 bases and J 3 bases; nucleotides not matched to a gene: 6. CDR3 length equals 15 residues. CDR3 residues: CASSPDRGGTDTQYF. Here the CDR3 DNA reads TGTGCCAGCAGCCCGGACAGGGGTGGTACAGATACGCAGTATTTT.

The chain has TRBV28 and TRBJ2-1; D is unresolved. Germline V lookup: CDR1 MDHEN, CDR2 SYDVKM. The CDR3 length is 12 residues. V lost 3 bases, J lost 9 bases, and 9 bases lay in between. The CDR3, as DNA: TGTGCCAGCAGTTTCATACCTGGTGAGCAGTTCTTC. The encoded protein is CASSFIPGEQFF.

The chain combines TRBV14 with TRBJ1-1; 9 nucleotides agree with TRBD1. V trimming: 1 base; J trimming: 1 base; junction bases outside the gene matches: 10. The CDR3 is 18 amino acids. Germline V gene lookup returns CDR1 SGHDN and CDR2 FVKESK. The CDR3 here is CASSQGYNRQGGNTEAFF. DNA of the CDR3: TGTGCCAGCAGCCAAGGGTATAATCGACAGGGGGGGAACACTGAAGCTTTCTTT.

The V and J genes are TRBV7-3 and TRBJ2-5; 14 bases fit TRBD2. This CDR3 has 18 residues. The J segment lost 7 bases and the V segment lost 4 bases, leaving 14 bases of the junction unmatched. Germline lookup yields CDR1 SGHTA and CDR2 FQGTGA. The CDR3 DNA reads TGTGCCAGCAGCTCGACACCCGGGACTAGCGGGGGACCGCGGACCCAGTACTTC. Translation gives CASSSTPGTSGGPRTQYF.